The entry that follows covers one T cell receptor beta chain sequence. This sample is part of a study of blood T cells in healthy people across ages. CDR3 length: 15 residues. Trimming shortened V by 6 bases and J by 5 bases, and 19 bases separated the two germline ends. Germline V gene sequence: CDR1 SNHLY, CDR2 FYNNEI. PCR was performed a second time for about 7 to 12 cycles using a sample-barcoded 5' primer and a J-beta primer mix. TCRdb processed the 5' RACE reads anew with MiXCR; each CDR3 protein has one entry. The data show about 1,000,000 distinct CDR3 sequences, roughly 45% seen once. This TCR came from a woman aged 55-70 years in good health. The sequencing sample was made of blood. The chain is built from TRBV2 and TRBJ2-5, with D possibly being TRBD1 or TRBD2 (5 bases each). DNA of the CDR3: TGTGCCAGCAGCCGTTCCGGGATAGGGGCGGAGACCCAGTACTTC. Translating gives CASSRSGIGAETQYF. Full variable domain (outside the CDR3, taken from reference TRBV2 and TRBJ2-5): EPEVTQTPSHQVTQMGQEVILRCVPISNHLYFYWYRQILGQKVEFLVSFYNNEISEKSEIFDDQFSVERPDGSNFTLKIRSTKLEDSAMYFCASSRSGIGAETQYFGPGTRLLVL.